The present TCR beta chain was sequenced within a study of T cell responses to AZD1222 COVID-19 vaccine. Points from the study as a whole: The study reported that nearly half of spike-specific TCRs target unmutated variant regions. An increase in Spike-specific TCR breadth and depth was observed after two AZD1222 doses. Only after the peak T cell response were repertoires sampled. Females made up more of the donors, who were largely white British, and clonal diversity may have come out too low.

This table comes from immunoSEQ multiplex PCR, and its TCRdb copy is limited to in-frame clones, with some not included. The sample includes about 72,000 clones, 80% to 90% of them seen just once. Deletions cut 6 bases from V and 0 bases from J, with 12 bases between. The length of the CDR3 is 15 residues. CDR1 is SGHTS, CDR2 YDEGEE, per germline. About this clone itself: The antigen remains undetermined.

This TCR came from an adult who received the AZD1222 COVID-19 vaccine. The sample was peripheral blood, taken 28 days after the second AZD1222 dose. The J gene is TRBJ1-4, the V gene TRBV5-8; D is unresolved. The CDR3 DNA is TGTGCCAGCACGTCCGGTTATGCAACTAATGAAAAACTGTTTTTT. It specifies CASTSGYATNEKLFF.